This T cell receptor (beta chain) derives from a study of Graves' ophthalmopathy and Graves' hyperthyroidism (dated by TCRdb to 2016 to 2018). As for the study more broadly: Hyperthyroidism was defined as stable when no progression to ophthalmopathy occurred within 18 months of follow-up. An independent validation cohort comprised some 19 hyperthyroidism patients and 15 to 17 patients who later progressed from hyperthyroidism to ophthalmopathy. Following sampling, methimazole starting at 30 mg daily was administered to hyperthyroidism patients, and high-dose intravenous methylprednisolone was administered to ophthalmopathy patients. The study used TCR beta repertoire signatures to distinguish Graves' ophthalmopathy from Graves' hyperthyroidism and to predict progression to ophthalmopathy. To explore V-J signatures distinguishing ophthalmopathy from hyperthyroidism, a discovery set of under 110 patients (around 44 ophthalmopathy, roughly 60 stable hyperthyroidism) was enrolled. In about six hyperthyroidism patients, the T-cell repertoires found in thyroid tissue were compared with those found in blood. In total, 135 blood samples were TCR-sequenced: fewer than 50 ophthalmopathy, around 75 hyperthyroidism and some 17 hyperthyroidism-to-ophthalmopathy patients.

The hyperthyroidism patients were 18 to 65 years old and newly diagnosed, with a disease duration of less than 2 months. Patients with other autoimmune diseases, uncontrolled infections, pregnancy or lactation were excluded. Diagnosis was based on clinical symptoms, serum thyroxine, TRAb, thyroid ultrasound and orbital computed tomography. Total RNA was extracted with Trizol reagent and quality-checked on an Agilent 2100 Bioanalyzer. V is reduced by 8 bases and J by 9 bases, leaving a spacing of 23 bases between them. Reading from cysteine to phenylalanine, the CDR3 counts 16 amino acids. Just the 48-base CDR3 DNA is kept, in frame starting at base 1. The germline V gene (reference sequence) sets CDR1 to MNHNY and CDR2 to SVGAGI. Summary of the overall study and its limitations: No statistical method was used to set the sample size in advance, and the investigators knew which group each participant was assigned to. Ophthalmopathy was separated from stable hyperthyroidism by the 13-signature model with roughly 87% sensitivity and around 81% specificity in cross-validation and with 80%/75% in the test set. Most expanded thyroid clonotypes with frequency above 0.001 were also detected in blood, suggesting blood repertoires may reflect the thyroid immune response. In validation, the model predicted ophthalmopathy progression with over 60% sensitivity and 72% to 80% specificity; approximately 12 predicted patients were CT-confirmed with GO in a median of around 6 months.

For this clonotype: Its antigen target is currently unknown. The input lacks base qualities; no much larger clone sits a single base away.

For repertoire sequencing, the TCR beta CDR3 regions were amplified from RNA transcripts. A first-round RT-PCR used HTBI primers with the Qiagen OneStep RT-PCR kit, followed by a second-round multiplex PCR, size selection and purification. Libraries were sequenced on an Illumina HiSeq2000 using paired-end 100 bp reads. The published analysis was carried out like this. SOAPnuke was used to process the reads, throwing out any read that had adapters, had uncalled bases, had a mean Phred below 15, or lacked an exact constant-primer or identifier match. COPE v1.2.5 was used to merge high-quality paired reads. Clonotypes were defined as unique nucleotide sequences and were aligned to IMGT TRB V, D and J references using MiTCR v1.1. Analysis was restricted to V-J combinations with a frequency above 0.0001, which covered 99% to 99.2% of repertoires. For each V-J combination, a TCR clonal expansion and chaos score was defined as F50 clonal expansion divided by the chaos observed in the TCRdist matrix. Welch's t-statistics and random forest were used to reduce the features to 10 to 15 V-J combinations, which were then used as input to a naive Bayes classifier. The similarity between thyroid and blood repertoires was quantified using the Morisita-Horn index. The public reads were run again by TCRdb, first through fastp at Q25 and then through MiXCR, and only productive beta chains were kept. Entries are consolidated by CDR3 protein sequence, retaining the most common genes and DNA. The V and J calls shown here were made by TCRdb, not taken from the authors' results. The sample table holds 900,000 to 1,200,000 distinct CDR3 sequences, of which 35% to 45% were seen once. The ten largest clones add up to around 10% of the sample.

Sequenced material: peripheral blood or thyroid tissue (not recorded which). This TCR was sampled from an adult man with Graves' hyperthyroidism. The rearrangement combines TRBV6-6 with TRBJ1-6; possibly the D gene is TRBD1, per 6 matching bases. CDR3 sequence: CASVGRGRSITSPLHF. The DNA sequence is as follows: TGTGCCAGCGTAGGCAGGGGCAGGTCTATAACTTCACCCCTCCACTTT.